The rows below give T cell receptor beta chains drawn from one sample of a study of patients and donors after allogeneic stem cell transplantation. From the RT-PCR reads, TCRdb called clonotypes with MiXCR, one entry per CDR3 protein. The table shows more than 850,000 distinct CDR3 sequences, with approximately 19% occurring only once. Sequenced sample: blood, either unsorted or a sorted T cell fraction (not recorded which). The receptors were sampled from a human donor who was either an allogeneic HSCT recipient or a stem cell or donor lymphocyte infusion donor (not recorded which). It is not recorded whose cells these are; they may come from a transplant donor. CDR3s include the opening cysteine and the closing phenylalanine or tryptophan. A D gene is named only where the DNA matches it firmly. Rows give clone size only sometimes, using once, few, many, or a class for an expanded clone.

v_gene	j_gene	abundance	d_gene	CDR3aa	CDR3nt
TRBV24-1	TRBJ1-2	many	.	CATSDPTGTNYGYTF	TGTGCCACCAGTGATCCGACGGGGACCAACTATGGCTACACCTTC
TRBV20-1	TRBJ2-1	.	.	CSAREIGSGVTYNEQFF	TGCAGTGCTAGAGAGATCGGTTCGGGAGTAACCTACAATGAGCAGTTCTTC
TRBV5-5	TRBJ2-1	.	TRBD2	CASSETSGGATQFF	TGTGCCAGCAGCGAGACTAGCGGGGGGGCTACGCAGTTCTTC
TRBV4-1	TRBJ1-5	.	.	CASSQRATSNQPQHF	TGCGCCAGCAGCCAAAGGGCCACTAGCAATCAGCCCCAGCATTTT
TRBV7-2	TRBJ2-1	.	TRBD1	CASSNAGTGRNQQFF	TGTGCCAGCAGCAACGCCGGGACAGGGCGAAATCAGCAGTTCTTC
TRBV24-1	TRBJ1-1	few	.	CATSGGTRNTEAFF	TGTGCCACCAGTGGCGGGACGCGGAACACTGAAGCTTTCTTT
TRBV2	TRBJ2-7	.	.	CASSGMALHEQYF	TGTGCCAGCAGTGGGATGGCCCTCCACGAGCAGTACTTC
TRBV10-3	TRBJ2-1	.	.	CAISESDLQIYNEQFF	TGTGCCATCAGTGAGTCAGATTTACAGATCTACAATGAGCAGTTCTTC
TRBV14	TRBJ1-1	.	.	CASSQGVTTEAFF	TGTGCCAGCAGCCAAGGGGTAACGACGGAAGCTTTCTTT
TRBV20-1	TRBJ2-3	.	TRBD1	CSARGTATDTQYF	TGCAGTGCTAGGGGGACAGCCACAGATACGCAGTATTTT
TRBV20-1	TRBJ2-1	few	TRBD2	CSARDQSGSMDNEQFF	TGCAGTGCTAGAGATCAGAGCGGGAGCATGGATAATGAGCAGTTCTTC
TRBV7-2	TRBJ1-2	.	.	CASSLVGAGANYGYTF	TGTGCCAGCAGCTTAGTAGGTGCAGGGGCCAACTATGGCTACACCTTC
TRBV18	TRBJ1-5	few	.	CASSPTPLSDQPQHF	TGTGCCAGCTCTCCGACACCTCTCTCGGATCAGCCCCAGCATTTT
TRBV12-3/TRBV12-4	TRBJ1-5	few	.	CASKARWTPEGNQPQHF	TGTGCCAGTAAAGCCAGGTGGACACCCGAGGGCAATCAGCCCCAGCATTTT
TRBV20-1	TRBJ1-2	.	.	CSAKGYTF	TGCAGTGCAAAAGGCTACACCTTC
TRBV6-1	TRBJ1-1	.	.	CASVGPLDTEAFF	TGTGCCAGCGTTGGACCTCTGGACACTGAAGCTTTCTTT
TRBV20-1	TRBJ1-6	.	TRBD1	CSARKTGTANSPLHF	TGCAGTGCTAGGAAAACCGGGACAGCGAATTCACCCCTCCACTTT
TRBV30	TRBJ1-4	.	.	CAWKRQSSRREKLFF	TGTGCCTGGAAAAGACAGTCCTCGCGAAGGGAAAAACTGTTTTTT
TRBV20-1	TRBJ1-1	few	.	CSARDRDTGIGAEAFF	TGCAGTGCTAGAGACCGGGACACCGGCATTGGGGCTGAAGCTTTCTTT
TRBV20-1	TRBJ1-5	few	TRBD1	CSARARQGSANQPQHF	TGCAGTGCTAGAGCTAGACAGGGGTCGGCCAATCAGCCCCAGCATTTT
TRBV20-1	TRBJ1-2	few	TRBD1	CSASFRGNYGYTF	TGCAGTGCTAGTTTCAGGGGGAACTATGGCTACACCTTC
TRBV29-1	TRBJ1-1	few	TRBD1	CSETGTVLNTEAFF	TGCAGCGAAACCGGGACAGTCTTGAACACTGAAGCTTTCTTT
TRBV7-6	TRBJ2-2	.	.	CASSSQGGSGELFF	TGTGCCAGCAGCTCACAGGGAGGGTCCGGGGAGCTGTTTTTT
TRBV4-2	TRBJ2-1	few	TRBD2	CASSLSGRFSEQFF	TGTGCCAGCAGCCTTAGCGGGAGATTCAGCGAGCAGTTCTTC
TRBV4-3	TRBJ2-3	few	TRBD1	CASRYRGTDTQYF	TGCGCCAGCAGATACAGGGGAACAGATACGCAGTATTTT
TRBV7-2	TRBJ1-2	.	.	CASSPRGQAYGYTF	TGTGCCAGCAGCCCCCGAGGGCAAGCCTATGGCTACACCTTC
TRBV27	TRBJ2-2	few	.	CASSPPGGGSTGELFF	TGTGCCAGCAGCCCCCCTGGGGGAGGCTCCACCGGGGAGCTGTTTTTT
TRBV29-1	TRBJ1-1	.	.	CSVGGGATEAFF	TGCAGCGTTGGAGGGGGGGCCACTGAAGCTTTCTTT
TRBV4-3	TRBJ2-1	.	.	CASSHHTGTSSYNEQFF	TGCGCCAGCAGCCACCACACAGGTACGAGCTCCTACAATGAGCAGTTCTTC
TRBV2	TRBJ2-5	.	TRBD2	CASSETSGSQRETQYF	TGTGCCAGCAGTGAGACTAGCGGGAGTCAGCGAGAGACCCAGTACTTC
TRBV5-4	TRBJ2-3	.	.	CASSLEGNSYTQYF	TGTGCCAGCAGCTTGGAGGGGAACAGCTATACGCAGTATTTT
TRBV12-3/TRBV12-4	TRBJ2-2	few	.	CASSHERSNTGELFF	TGTGCCAGCAGTCACGAGCGGAGTAACACCGGGGAGCTGTTTTTT
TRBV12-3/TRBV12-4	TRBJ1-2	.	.	CASSRLGEGYTF	TGTGCCAGCAGTAGGCTAGGTGAAGGCTACACCTTC
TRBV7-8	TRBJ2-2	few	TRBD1	CASSSGTGWPGELFF	TGTGCCAGCAGCTCCGGGACAGGATGGCCCGGGGAGCTGTTTTTT
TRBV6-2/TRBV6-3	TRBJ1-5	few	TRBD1	CASRNFKTGFHQPQHF	TGTGCCAGCAGGAACTTCAAGACAGGGTTTCATCAGCCCCAGCATTTT
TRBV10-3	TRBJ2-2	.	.	CAISESQVPGELFF	TGTGCCATCAGTGAGTCGCAGGTCCCCGGGGAGCTGTTTTTT
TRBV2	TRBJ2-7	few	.	CASSAFEGSYEQYF	TGTGCCAGCAGTGCTTTTGAGGGCTCCTACGAGCAGTACTTC
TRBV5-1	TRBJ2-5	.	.	CASSFLTGTSDWETQYF	TGCGCCAGCAGCTTCCTAACCGGGACCTCGGACTGGGAGACCCAGTACTTC
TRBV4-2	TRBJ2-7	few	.	CASSRRQDGLYEQYF	TGTGCCAGCAGCCGTCGACAGGACGGGCTCTACGAGCAGTACTTC
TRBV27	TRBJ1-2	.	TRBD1	CASSRQGLYGYTF	TGTGCCAGCAGCCGACAGGGCCTCTATGGCTACACCTTC
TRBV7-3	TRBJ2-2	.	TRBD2	CASSYSGRHTGELFF	TGTGCCAGCAGCTATAGCGGGAGGCACACCGGGGAGCTGTTTTTT
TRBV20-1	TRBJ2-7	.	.	CSADQGTEDEQYF	TGCAGTGCCGACCAGGGGACGGAGGACGAGCAGTACTTC
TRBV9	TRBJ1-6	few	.	CASSLPDGNSPLHF	TGTGCCAGCAGCCTCCCTGACGGCAATTCACCCCTCCACTTT
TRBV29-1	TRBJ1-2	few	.	CSVGGGMTNYGYTF	TGCAGCGTTGGGGGGGGTATGACAAACTATGGCTACACCTTC
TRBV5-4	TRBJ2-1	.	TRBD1	CATWTGGINEQFF	TGTGCCACCTGGACAGGGGGGATCAATGAGCAGTTCTTC
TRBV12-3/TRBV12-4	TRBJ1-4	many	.	CASSPLTGSKVFF	TGTGCCAGCAGTCCCCTGACAGGATCGAAGGTGTTTTTT
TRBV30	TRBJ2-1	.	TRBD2	CATESGGALNEQFF	TGTGCCACAGAAAGCGGGGGGGCATTAAATGAGCAGTTCTTC
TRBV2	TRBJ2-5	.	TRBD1	CASGTGDRQETQYF	TGTGCCAGCGGGACAGGGGACAGACAAGAGACCCAGTACTTC
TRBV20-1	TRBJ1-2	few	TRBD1	CSAGDRENYGYTF	TGCAGTGCTGGGGACAGGGAAAACTATGGCTACACCTTC
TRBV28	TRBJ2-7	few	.	CASSGGFRAWGDEQYF	TGTGCCAGCAGTGGTGGTTTCAGGGCGTGGGGGGACGAGCAGTACTTC
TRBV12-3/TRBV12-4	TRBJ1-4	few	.	CASSSGGLDFNEKLFF	TGTGCCAGCAGTTCGGGAGGCCTAGACTTTAATGAAAAACTGTTTTTT
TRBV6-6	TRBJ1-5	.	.	CASTPGNQPQHF	TGTGCCAGCACACCGGGGAATCAGCCCCAGCATTTT
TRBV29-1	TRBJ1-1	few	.	CSVEQTEAFF	TGCAGCGTGGAACAAACTGAAGCTTTCTTT
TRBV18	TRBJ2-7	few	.	CASSPKAGATYEQYF	TGTGCCAGCTCACCAAAAGCAGGGGCCACCTACGAGCAGTACTTC
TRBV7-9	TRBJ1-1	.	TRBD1	CASSLAGTEFTEAFF	TGTGCCAGCAGCTTAGCGGGGACAGAATTCACTGAAGCTTTCTTT
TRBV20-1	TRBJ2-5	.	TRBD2	CSARSHREGSGETQYF	TGCAGTGCTAGAAGTCATCGGGAGGGAAGTGGAGAGACCCAGTACTTC
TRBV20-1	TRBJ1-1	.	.	CSAIGGGMPRFGAFF	TGCAGTGCTATAGGGGGGGGAATGCCCAGGTTCGGAGCTTTCTTT